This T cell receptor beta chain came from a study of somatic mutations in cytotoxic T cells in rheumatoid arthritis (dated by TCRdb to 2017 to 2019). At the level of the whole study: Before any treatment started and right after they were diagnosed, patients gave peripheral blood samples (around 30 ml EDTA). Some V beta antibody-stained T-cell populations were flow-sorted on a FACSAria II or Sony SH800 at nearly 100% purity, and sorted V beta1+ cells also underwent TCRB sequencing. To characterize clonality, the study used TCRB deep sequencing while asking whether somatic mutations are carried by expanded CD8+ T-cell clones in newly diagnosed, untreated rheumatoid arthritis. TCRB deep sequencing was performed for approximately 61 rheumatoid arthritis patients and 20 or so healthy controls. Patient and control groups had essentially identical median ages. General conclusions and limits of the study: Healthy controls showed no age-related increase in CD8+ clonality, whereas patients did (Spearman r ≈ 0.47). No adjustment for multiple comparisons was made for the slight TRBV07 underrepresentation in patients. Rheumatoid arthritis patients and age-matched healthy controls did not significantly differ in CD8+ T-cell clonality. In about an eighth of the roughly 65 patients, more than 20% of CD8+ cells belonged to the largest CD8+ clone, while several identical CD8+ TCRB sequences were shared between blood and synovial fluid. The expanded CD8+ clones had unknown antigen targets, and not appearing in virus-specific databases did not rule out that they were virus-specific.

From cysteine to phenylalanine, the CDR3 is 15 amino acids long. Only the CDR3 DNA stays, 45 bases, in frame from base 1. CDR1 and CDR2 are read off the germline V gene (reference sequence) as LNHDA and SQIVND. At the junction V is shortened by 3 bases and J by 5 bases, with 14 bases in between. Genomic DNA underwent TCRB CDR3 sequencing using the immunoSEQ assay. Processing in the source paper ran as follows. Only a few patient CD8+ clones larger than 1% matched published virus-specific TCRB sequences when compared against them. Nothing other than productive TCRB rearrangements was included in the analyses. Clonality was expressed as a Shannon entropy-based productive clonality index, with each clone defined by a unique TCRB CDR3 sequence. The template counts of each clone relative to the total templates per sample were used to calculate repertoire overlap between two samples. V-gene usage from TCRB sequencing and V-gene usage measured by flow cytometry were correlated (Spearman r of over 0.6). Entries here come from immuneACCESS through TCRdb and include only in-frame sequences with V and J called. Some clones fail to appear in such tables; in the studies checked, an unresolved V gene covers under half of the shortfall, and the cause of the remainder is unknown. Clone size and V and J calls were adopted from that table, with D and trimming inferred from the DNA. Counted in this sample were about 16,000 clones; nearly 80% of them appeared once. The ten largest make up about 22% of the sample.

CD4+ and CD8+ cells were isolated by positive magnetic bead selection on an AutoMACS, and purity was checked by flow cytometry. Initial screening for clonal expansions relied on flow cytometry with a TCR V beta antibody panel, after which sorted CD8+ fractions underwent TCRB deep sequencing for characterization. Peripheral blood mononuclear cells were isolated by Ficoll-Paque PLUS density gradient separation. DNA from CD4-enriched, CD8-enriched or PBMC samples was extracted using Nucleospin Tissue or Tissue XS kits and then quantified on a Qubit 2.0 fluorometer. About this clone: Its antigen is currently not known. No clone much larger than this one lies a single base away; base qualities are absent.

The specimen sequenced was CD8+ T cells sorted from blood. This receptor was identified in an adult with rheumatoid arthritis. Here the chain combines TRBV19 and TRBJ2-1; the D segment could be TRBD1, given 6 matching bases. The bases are TGTGCCAGTAGTATCCAGGGGTTTGGCAACAATGAGCAGTTCTTC. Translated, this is CASSIQGFGNNEQFF.